Each of the 14 T cell receptor beta chains below was sequenced from the same sample in a study of human T cells and chemical hapten exposure. Time point noted: patch test 1, 2 weeks after DPC sensitization. This sample's treatment: therapeutic diphenylcyclopropenone sensitization with weekly scalp DPC. MiXCR was run by TCRdb on the RACE reads, yielding one entry per CDR3 protein. The sample records around 100,000 distinct CDR3 sequences, approximately 10% being singletons. Sample: whole blood, taken in connection with sensitization to the hapten diphenylcyclopropenone (DPC). The receptors were gathered from a woman aged 40 to 50 with alopecia areata. Some clones in this sample may be carry-over from other donors' samples.

The sample holds a few counts of this clonotype. This chain's CDR3 is CASSPIPTLARGLAYGYTF. The CDR3 DNA reads TGCGCCAGCAGTCCCATCCCAACGCTTGCCAGGGGGCTGGCCTATGGCTACACCTTC. The rearrangement joins TRBV23-1 to TRBJ1-2; TRBD1 matches 8 bases. Being an ORF, TRBV23-1 has a function that is uncertain. The V gene end was trimmed by 4 bases and the J gene end by 4 bases; junction bases not matched to a gene: 20. The CDR3 loop spans 19 amino acids.

Only a few counts were recorded for this clonotype. The V call is TRBV28, the J call TRBJ2-1; 8 bases are a match to TRBD2. The germline gives CDR1 MDHEN, CDR2 SYDVKM. This CDR3 has 15 amino acids. With V trimmed by 6 bases and J by 8 bases, 12 bases remained unmatched. The CDR3 DNA is TGTGCCAGCAGCTTCATATATAGCGGGGACCATGAGCAGTTCTTC. It specifies CASSFIYSGDHEQFF.

Notes on this clonotype: This sequence may be a read error, since a much larger clone differs from it by one base. The chain joins TRBV12-3 or TRBV12-4 to TRBJ2-3, with D unresolved. V was shortened by 6 bases and J by 4 bases, with 2 bases between the two germline ends. The CDR3 sequence is 10 residues long. The CDR3 DNA reads TGTGCCAGCAGCCCAGATACGCAGTATTTT. Encoded protein: CASSPDTQYF.

The chain employs TRBV27 and TRBJ1-2, with 10 bases lining up with TRBD1. Germline-derived CDR1 and CDR2 are MNHEY and SMNVEV (reference sequence). The CDR3 is made up of 17 amino acids. V lost 3 bases and J lost 4; bases outside the gene matches: 11. CDR3 sequence: CASSLTGQGVYSYGYTF. The CDR3 DNA follows: TGTGCCAGCAGTTTGACAGGACAGGGGGTATACAGCTATGGCTACACCTTC.

This clonotype has only a few counts. The rearrangement uses TRBV3-1 and TRBJ2-7; D might be TRBD1 (5 bases). Trimming stripped 6 bases from V and 4 bases from J, with 16 bases between. The CDR3 extends over 14 amino acids. CDR1 and CDR2 (germline): LGHDT, YNNKEL (reference sequence). CDR3 residues: CASSYKTGFYEQYF. The CDR3 DNA reads TGTGCCAGCAGTTACAAAACAGGATTTTACGAGCAGTACTTC.

The chain is built from TRBV10-3 and TRBJ2-7; 11 bases line up with TRBD1. J was trimmed by 1 base and V by 3 bases; bases with no gene match: 5. This CDR3 is 16 amino acids long. Germline V gives CDR1 ENHRY, CDR2 SYGVKD. The CDR3 region is CAISDPGTGGSYEQYF. CDR3 nucleotide sequence: TGTGCCATCAGTGATCCCGGGACAGGGGGGTCCTACGAGCAGTACTTC.

This clonotype has only a few counts. This rearrangement joins TRBV20-1 to TRBJ1-5; no clear D. Germline loops: CDR1 DFQATT, CDR2 SNEGSKA (reference sequence). The CDR3 sequence is 15 residues long. Trimming took off 0 bases at V and 7 bases at J, with 16 bases between the two ends. The CDR3 loop reads CSARDISRGEQPQHF. CDR3 DNA sequence: TGCAGTGCTAGAGATATTTCCCGGGGTGAACAGCCCCAGCATTTT.

DNA for the CDR3: TGTGCCAGCAGCTTAGATCTTGGACAGGGGGCGAAGGAGACCCAGTACTTC. It codes for CASSLDLGQGAKETQYF. The rearrangement uses TRBV5-4 and TRBJ2-5, with 11 positions matching TRBD1. Trimming removed 2 bases from V and 5 bases from J; junction bases left unmatched: 11. The CDR3 is made up of 17 amino acids. Germline V gives CDR1 SGHNT, CDR2 YYREEE (reference sequence). The variable domain in full, completed from reference TRBV5-4 and TRBJ2-5, reads ETGVTQSPTHLIKTRGQQVTLRCSSQSGHNTVSWYQQALGQGPQFIFQYYREEENGRGNFPPRFSGLQFPNYSSELNVNALELDDSALYLCASSLDLGQGAKETQYFGPGTRLLVL.

There are many counts of this clonotype. The gene calls are TRBV20-1 and TRBJ2-7, with D tentatively TRBD2 (6 bases). CDR1 and CDR2 (germline): DFQATT, SNEGSKA (reference sequence). The CDR3 loop spans 14 amino acids. With 1 base removed from V and 3 bases from J, the gap between germline ends came to 13 bases. CDR3 sequence: CSARVGTHLYEQYF. In DNA, the CDR3 is TGCAGTGCTAGAGTTGGGACTCATCTCTACGAGCAGTACTTC.

There are many counts of this clonotype. V usage is TRBV28 and J usage is TRBJ1-1, with D perhaps matching TRBD1 (6 bases). This CDR3 contains 21 residues. Trimming left V 7 bases short and J 0 bases short, with 33 bases between. The germline V gene has CDR1 MDHEN and CDR2 SYDVKM. CDR3 DNA: TGTGCCAGCACCCCAAACAGGGTAGGGGTCTCGCTCCTCGGTATGAACACTGAAGCTTTCTTT. Residues: CASTPNRVGVSLLGMNTEAFF. Full variable domain (rest looked up from reference TRBV28 and TRBJ1-1): DVKVTQSSRYLVKRTGEKVFLECVQDMDHENMFWYRQDPGLGLRLIYFSYDVKMKEKGDIPEGYSVSREKKERFSLILESASTNQTSMYLCASTPNRVGVSLLGMNTEAFFGQGTRLTVV.

This clonotype has a handful of counts. This chain links TRBV7-9 with TRBJ2-1; no definite D call. Germline CDR1 is SEHNR and CDR2 is FQNEAQ (reference sequence). V was shortened by 4 bases and J by 10 bases, with 8 bases between the two germline ends. This CDR3 is 11 amino acids long. The CDR3 protein is CASSSPQEQFF. The CDR3 DNA follows: TGTGCCAGCAGCTCCCCACAAGAGCAGTTCTTC.

This clonotype occurred many times. The chain couples TRBV19 to TRBJ2-7; D gene ambiguous. The CDR3 is 14 residues long. The germline CDR1 and CDR2 sequences are LNHDA and SQIVND (reference sequence). V gave up 3 bases and J gave up 6 bases, with 15 bases separating them. The CDR3, as DNA: TGTGCCAGTAGTATCGGTTCGAGGACCCTCGAGCAGTACTTC. Amino acids: CASSIGSRTLEQYF.

This clonotype was observed a few times. The chain couples TRBV6-5 to TRBJ1-6, with D possibly TRBD1 on 5 matching bases. The CDR3 contains 14 residues. V was shortened by 2 bases and J by 9 bases, with 11 bases between the two germline ends. Germline V lookup: CDR1 MNHEY, CDR2 SVGAGI. In nucleotides, the CDR3 is TGTGCCAGCAGTTACAGGGGCACTAGTTCACCCCTCCACTTT. Its protein product is CASSYRGTSSPLHF.

The V call is TRBV6-2 or TRBV6-3, the J call TRBJ2-3, with 8 bases that match TRBD2. This CDR3 spans 13 amino acids. Germline CDR1 MNHEY, CDR2 SVGEGT. The ends lost 6 bases at V and 8 bases at J; junction bases unmatched: 7. CDR3 loop: CASSFSGGGTQYF. CDR3 DNA: TGTGCCAGCAGCTTCAGCGGGGGTGGTACGCAGTATTTT.